This entry is about one TCR beta chain. This sample was included in a study of blood T cell repertoires in COVID-19. Using immunoSEQ multiplex PCR, the repertoire was profiled, and TCRdb retains in-frame clones only, with some absent. The sample has 350,000 to 400,000 clones, 87% seen once. CDR1 is MGHRA and CDR2 is YSYEKL in the germline V gene. Trimming took 3 bases from V and 2 from J; bases not matched to a gene: 5. CDR3 size: 16 residues. Sample: PBMCs or T cells enriched from blood (not recorded which). The receptor was derived from a woman aged 25 to 39 who had recovered from COVID-19. The V and J genes are TRBV4-1 and TRBJ1-5; 9 bases are shared with TRBD1. CDR3 residues: CASSQTWTGGNQPQHF. DNA of the CDR3: TGCGCCAGCAGCCAGACCTGGACAGGGGGCAATCAGCCCCAGCATTTT.